These 14 T cell receptor beta chains were sequenced from one sample in a study of control samples from healthy donors and cancer patients. The data were produced by immunoSEQ multiplex PCR, yet TCRdb's version contains in-frame clones alone and is incomplete. The table has some 130,000 clones, roughly 90% seen once. Input material: blood. The receptor source for this set is a man aged 18 to 35 in good health.

The chain links TRBV11-3 to TRBJ1-2, with 7 bases lining up with TRBD1. The CDR3 sequence is 14 residues long. V gave up 5 bases and J gave up 7 bases; unmatched junction bases: 10. Germline CDR1 is SGHNT and CDR2 is YENEEA. The CDR3 is CASSLGQLPFGYTF. For the CDR3, the DNA is TGTGCCAGCAGCCTGGGACAGCTTCCCTTTGGCTACACCTTC.

The CDR3 nucleotides are TGTGCCAGCAGCTGGGGTAGCTACGAGCAGTACTTC. It translates to CASSWGSYEQYF. The chain links TRBV12-3 or TRBV12-4 to TRBJ2-7; unclear D gene. This CDR3 has 12 residues. V shed 6 bases and J shed 3 bases, with 9 bases lying between them.

CDR3 DNA sequence: TGTGCCAGCAGCTTAGGTGTAACGGAGGGACTAGCGGGGAACTACGAGCAGTACGTC. The encoded protein is CASSLGVTEGLAGNYEQYV. The J gene is TRBJ2-7, the V gene TRBV11-3, with TRBD2 matching over 13 bases. The germline V gene has CDR1 SGHNT and CDR2 YENEEA. V was clipped by 1 base and J by 3 bases; unmatched bases: 12. This CDR3 is 19 amino acids long.

The CDR3 nucleotides read TGTGCCAGCTCACCGGGTGGAAAACTGTTTTTT. It encodes CASSPGGKLFF. The V gene is TRBV18, the J gene TRBJ1-4; no clear D gene. Trimming took off 3 bases at V and 10 bases at J, with 6 bases between the two ends. This CDR3 region has 11 residues. Looked up from germline, CDR1 is KGHSH and CDR2 is LQKENI.

The chain uses TRBV27 and TRBJ2-2, with D tentatively TRBD2 (6 bases). Germline V gives CDR1 MNHEY, CDR2 SMNVEV (reference sequence). This CDR3 has 17 residues. The germline V and J ends were trimmed by 4 bases and 2 bases, with 17 bases remaining between them. CDR3 in DNA: TGTGCCAGCAGTTCCGAGAAGGGACTTGAAAACACCGGGGAGCTGTTTTTT. It yields the protein CASSSEKGLENTGELFF.

The J gene is TRBJ2-2, the V gene TRBV19; possibly TRBD2 for D (5 bases). There are 13 residues in the CDR3. Germline CDR1 reads LNHDA; CDR2 reads SQIVND (reference sequence). The V end lost 9 bases, the J end lost 6 bases, and 14 bases lay between the germline ends. CDR3 coding DNA: TGTGCCAGCCTAGGCCGGGGTCCCGGGGAGCTGTTTTTT. Translated: CASLGRGPGELFF.

For the CDR3, the DNA is TGTGCCAGCCGGCCGGGACTAGGGATGAACATTCAGTACTTC. This codes for CASRPGLGMNIQYF. The chain couples TRBV2 to TRBJ2-4; 8 nucleotides line up with TRBD2. Germline loops: CDR1 SNHLY, CDR2 FYNNEI. The CDR3 has 14 amino acids. Trimming cost V 8 bases and J 7 bases; bases outside gene matches: 10.

The sample holds a few counts of this clone. J is TRBJ2-1 and V is TRBV7-2, with no clear D. The CDR3 covers 12 residues. V lost 5 bases and J lost 8, with 10 bases in between. The germline V gene has CDR1 SGHTA and CDR2 FQGNSA. CDR3 in DNA: TGTGCCAGCAGCCAAAGGTTCGATGAGCAGTTCTTC. Protein sequence: CASSQRFDEQFF.

The chain combines TRBV19 with TRBJ2-2; weak D call: TRBD1 (5 bases). In germline, CDR1 is LNHDA, CDR2 SQIVND (reference sequence). Trimming stripped 7 bases from V and 6 bases from J, with 18 bases between. This CDR3 is built from 15 residues. CDR3 in amino acids: CASTPRQGRSGELFF. The CDR3 bases are TGTGCCAGTACCCCCAGGCAGGGAAGGTCCGGGGAGCTGTTTTTT.

The chain joins TRBV5-1 to TRBJ2-2; 11 bases are shared with TRBD1. This CDR3 spans 20 amino acids. Germline V CDR1 and CDR2: SGHRS, YFSETQ. Trimming at V came to 3 bases and at J to 3 bases, leaving 16 bases not matched to a gene. DNA for the CDR3: TGCGCCAGCAGCTCTGGGGACCCGGGACAGGGGGTCCTGGACACCGGGGAGCTGTTTTTT. Residues: CASSSGDPGQGVLDTGELFF.

The rearrangement links TRBV7-8 to TRBJ1-1; D unclear. The CDR3 extends over 12 amino acids. V lost 5 bases and J 1 base, leaving 5 bases between the germline ends. Germline V lookup: CDR1 SGHVS, CDR2 FQNEAQ. The CDR3 loop reads CASSPRNTEAFF. CDR3 coding DNA: TGTGCCAGCAGCCCCCGGAACACTGAAGCTTTCTTT.

This chain's CDR3 is CASTPDWPAKNIQYF. In nucleotides, the CDR3 is TGCGCCAGCACCCCGGACTGGCCGGCCAAAAACATTCAGTACTTC. The gene calls are TRBV5-1 and TRBJ2-4; D is possibly TRBD2 (5 bases). V gave up 6 bases and J gave up 1 base, with 14 bases separating them. Germline V lookup: CDR1 SGHRS, CDR2 YFSETQ. The CDR3 sequence is 15 residues long.

The chain combines TRBV5-6 with TRBJ2-7; 8 bases are shared with TRBD2. The trim removed 1 base at V and 1 base at J, leaving 7 bases unmatched. CDR1 is SGHDT, CDR2 YYEEEE, per germline. The CDR3 extends over 16 amino acids. The CDR3: CASSLSGRGESYEQYF. The CDR3 DNA is TGTGCCAGCAGCTTGAGCGGGCGGGGGGAATCCTACGAGCAGTACTTC.

The chain employs TRBV18 and TRBJ1-4; D unresolved. The CDR3 sequence is 16 residues long. The V end was cut by 3 bases, the J end by 0 bases, with 11 bases between. The germline gives CDR1 KGHSH, CDR2 LQKENI. CDR3 residues: CASSPLGRTTNEKLFF. CDR3 in DNA: TGTGCCAGCTCACCCCTAGGACGGACAACTAATGAAAAACTGTTTTTT.